The 28 T cell receptor beta chains presented below share a single source sample, sequenced in a study of blood T cells in healthy people across ages. The second PCR ran roughly 7 to 12 cycles with a sample-barcoded 5' primer and J-beta primers. MiXCR, applied by TCRdb to the 5' RACE reads, yields one record per CDR3 protein. The sample includes around 870,000 distinct CDR3 sequences, more than 25% of them seen just once. Input material: blood. All receptors derive from an elderly woman in good health.

This clonotype showed up just a few times. This sequence joins TRBV19 and TRBJ2-6; D is uncertain. Germline loops: CDR1 LNHDA, CDR2 SQIVND (reference sequence). The ends were cut back, 4 bases at V and 4 bases at J, with 14 bases in the middle. The CDR3 has 16 residues. CDR3 region: CASSRRQALGANVLTF. The CDR3 DNA follows: TGTGCCAGTAGTAGGCGCCAAGCTCTGGGGGCCAACGTCCTGACTTTC.

This clonotype showed up many times. The chain recombines TRBV7-9 with TRBJ1-2; TRBD1 matches at 9 bases. With V trimmed by 3 bases and J by 8 bases, 10 bases remained unmatched. The CDR3 covers 15 residues. CDR1 is SEHNR and CDR2 is FQNEAQ in the germline V gene (reference sequence). CDR3 nucleotide sequence: TGTGCCAGCAGCTTCACAGGGGGCGCCGCGGGCGGCTACACCTTC. This encodes CASSFTGGAAGGYTF.

About this clonotype: A read error may be the cause here, since a much bigger clone is one base away. V gene TRBV20-1 combines with J gene TRBJ2-7; 8 bases are a match to TRBD1. Germline trimming cut 0 bases from V and 7 bases from J; bases unmatched to any gene: 17. The CDR3 runs to 17 residues. The V gene's germline CDR1 is DFQATT and CDR2 SNEGSKA (reference sequence). As DNA, the CDR3 is TGCAGTGCTAGAGACCCCATATCCGGGACAGGTGGTAATGAGCAGTACTTC. Translation gives CSARDPISGTGGNEQYF.

This clonotype was observed many times. CDR3 protein: CASSLSKQAGGYTF. The CDR3 DNA is TGTGCCAGCAGTTTATCGAAACAGGCCGGGGGCTACACCTTC. The chain has TRBV27 and TRBJ1-2; TRBD1 is a possible D gene (5 bases). CDR1 MNHEY and CDR2 SMNVEV come from the germline V gene (reference sequence). The CDR3 consists of 14 residues. Between the trimmed V and J ends, which lost 0 bases and 8 bases, there was a span of 13 bases.

This clonotype was counted many times. V and J are TRBV3-1 and TRBJ2-7; weak D call: TRBD2 (5 bases). This CDR3 is built from 12 residues. Germline V gives CDR1 LGHDT, CDR2 YNNKEL (reference sequence). Trimming cost V 2 bases and J 7 bases, with 9 bases left between them. CDR3 sequence reads: CASSQREREQYF. Written as DNA, the CDR3 is TGTGCCAGCAGCCAAAGGGAGAGGGAGCAGTACTTC.

In its sample, this clonotype was seen many times. A much larger clone is a single base away; this may be a read error. This chain joins TRBV7-2 and TRBJ2-5; D is undetermined. Between the trimmed V and J ends, which lost 5 bases and 8 bases, there was a span of 9 bases. Germline CDR1 reads SGHTA; CDR2 reads FQGNSA. The CDR3 is 11 amino acids. The CDR3 is CASSRRLTQYF. The DNA for the CDR3 is TGTGCCAGCAGCCGAAGGTTAACCCAGTACTTC.

The V call is TRBV20-1, the J call TRBJ1-1; D is uncertain. Between the trimmed V and J ends, which lost 7 bases and 9 bases, there was a span of 15 bases. The CDR3 contains 11 residues. Per germline, CDR1 DFQATT and CDR2 SNEGSKA (reference sequence). The chain's CDR3 is CSVKRVTKAFF. CDR3 bases: TGCAGTGTCAAGAGGGTTACGAAAGCTTTCTTT.

This clonotype was detected many times. The genes are TRBV21-1 and TRBJ2-7. TRBV21-1 is designated a pseudogene. The CDR3 length is 10 residues. This CDR3 reads CPGETYEQYF. The CDR3, as DNA: TGTCCCGGGGAAACCTACGAGCAGTACTTC.

This clonotype turned up a few times. The V call is TRBV11-2, the J call TRBJ2-4, with D possibly called TRBD1 or TRBD2 (6 bases each). Germline V CDR1 and CDR2: SGHAT, FQNNGV. The V end was cut by 4 bases, the J end by 13 bases, with 23 bases between. There are 15 residues in the CDR3. The CDR3 sequence is CASSSSGTSCRGQYF. The CDR3 DNA is TGTGCCAGCAGCTCCTCCGGGACATCCTGCCGGGGGCAGTACTTC.

This clonotype was recorded many times. This rearrangement joins TRBV11-2 to TRBJ2-7, with 7 bases lining up with TRBD1. The CDR3 has 15 amino acids. V shed 3 bases, J shed 3 bases, and the junction held 8 bases outside the gene matches. Germline values: CDR1 SGHAT, CDR2 FQNNGV. CDR3 nucleotide sequence: TGTGCCAGCAGCTTTGGTCCGGGACAGAACTACGAGCAGTACTTC. It is translated as CASSFGPGQNYEQYF.

This clonotype was seen repeatedly, ten times or more. The CDR3 bases are TGCAGAGTCGAGGGGTCTGAGACCCAGTACTTC. Protein: CRVEGSETQYF. The chain combines TRBV20-1 with TRBJ2-5; tentatively, D is TRBD1 or TRBD2 (5 bases each). Germline CDR1 is DFQATT and CDR2 is SNEGSKA (reference sequence). CDR3 size: 11 residues.

The chain couples TRBV11-2 to TRBJ2-4; D might be TRBD1 or TRBD2, each matching 6 bases. The CDR3 covers 14 residues. Germline assignment: CDR1 SGHAT and CDR2 FQNNGV. Trimming cost V 11 bases and J 0 bases, with 14 bases left between them. The CDR3 is CAGTQGLAKNIQYF. CDR3 in DNA: TGTGCCGGTACACAGGGACTAGCCAAAAACATTCAGTACTTC.

This clonotype was seen a handful of times. The chain is built from TRBV2 and TRBJ2-3; D call uncertain. The CDR3 has 13 residues. V was pared by 8 bases and J by 2 bases, with 11 bases between. Germline CDR1 and CDR2: SNHLY and FYNNEI. CDR3 in DNA: TGTGCCAGCTTGAGGCCTGCCACAGATACGCAGTATTTT. Residues: CASLRPATDTQYF.

This clonotype has a count of ten or more. The chain joins TRBV12-3 or TRBV12-4 to TRBJ1-2; tentative D call: TRBD1 (5 bases). Deletions cut 5 bases from V and 3 bases from J, with 13 bases between. The CDR3 runs 14 residues. CDR3 residues: CASSAGRGDYGYTF. CDR3 DNA: TGTGCCAGCAGTGCGGGACGGGGAGACTATGGCTACACCTTC.

This clonotype was detected only a few times. The chain links TRBV30 to TRBJ1-2; D unresolved. CDR1 and CDR2 (germline): GTSNPN, SVGIG (reference sequence). The CDR3 contains 13 residues. V dropped 3 bases and J dropped 4 bases, with 12 bases sitting between them. The CDR3 bases are TGTGCCTGGAGAACAGCCGTGAGCTATGGCTACACCTTC. This translates into CAWRTAVSYGYTF.

This clonotype was picked up a small number of times. This may come from a read error, since a much larger clone is one base off. The chain combines TRBV7-9 with TRBJ2-7, with 9 bases identical to TRBD2. There are 14 residues in the CDR3. The germline V gene encodes CDR1 SEHNR and CDR2 FQNEAQ (reference sequence). J was trimmed by 2 bases and V by 4 bases; bases with no gene match: 3. CDR3 residues: CASSCGGAAYEQYF. Written as DNA, the CDR3 is TGTGCCAGCAGCTGCGGGGGGGCAGCCTACGAGCAGTACTTC.

This clonotype has more than one count but fewer than ten. This chain links TRBV25-1 with TRBJ1-6; TRBD1 is a possible D gene (6 bases). CDR1 and CDR2 (germline): MGHDK, SYGVNS. Deletions cut 1 base from V and 7 bases from J, with 8 bases between. The CDR3 has 14 amino acids. The CDR3 reads CASSELDRNSPLHF. The CDR3 DNA reads as TGTGCCAGCAGTGAATTAGACAGGAATTCACCCCTCCACTTT.

This clonotype came up once. A much larger clonotype is one base distant, so this may be a read error. The chain links TRBV7-9 to TRBJ2-3; 11 nucleotides match TRBD2. CDR3 length: 15 amino acids. Germline lookup yields CDR1 SEHNR and CDR2 FQNEAQ (reference sequence). The CDR3 sequence is CASRRLAGIRNTQCF. The CDR3 DNA reads as TGTGCCAGCAGAAGACTAGCGGGGATAAGGAATACGCAGTGTTTT.

This clonotype was counted a few times. The gene calls are TRBV11-3 and TRBJ1-1, with D hard to call. CDR1 and CDR2 (germline): SGHNT, YENEEA. V lost 1 base to trimming and J lost 1 base, with 13 bases between them. There are 16 residues in the CDR3. DNA of the CDR3: TGTGCCAGCAGCTTAGTGGTAGGGCGGCCGAACACTGAAGCTTTCTTT. It yields the protein CASSLVVGRPNTEAFF.

The chain has TRBV5-1 and TRBJ2-1; 10 bases align to TRBD2. Unmatched junction bases numbered 6, after V lost 0 bases and J lost 6 bases. Germline lookup yields CDR1 SGHRS and CDR2 YFSETQ. The CDR3 is made up of 16 amino acids. CDR3 sequence reads: CASSLGLAGGCNEQFF. The CDR3, as DNA: TGCGCCAGCAGCTTGGGTTTAGCGGGGGGATGCAATGAGCAGTTCTTC.

This clonotype has ten or more counts. The chain combines TRBV6-6 with TRBJ2-3; D may be TRBD2 (6 bases). V was cut by 11 bases and J by 3 bases, with 15 bases left in between. The length of the CDR3 is 13 residues. Germline V CDR1 and CDR2: MNHNY, SVGAGI (reference sequence). CDR3: CAASEGRTDTQYF. CDR3 in DNA: TGTGCCGCTTCGGAGGGGAGAACAGATACGCAGTATTTT.

This clonotype has a count of ten or more. The chain employs TRBV30 and TRBJ1-2; D ambiguous. Trimming took 0 bases from V and 8 from J, leaving 13 bases between them. Germline lookup yields CDR1 GTSNPN and CDR2 SVGIG (reference sequence). This CDR3 has 13 amino acids. CDR3 loop: CAWSVSQGGGYTF. CDR3 DNA: TGTGCCTGGAGTGTATCACAAGGAGGAGGCTACACCTTC.

This clonotype was recorded many times. The chain employs TRBV29-1 and TRBJ2-3, with TRBD1 identical over 7 bases. This CDR3 region has 14 residues. Losses at the gene ends were 2 bases for V and 5 bases for J; bases not matched to a gene: 7. Germline V gene data show CDR1 as SQVTM and CDR2 as ANQGSEA. The CDR3 loop is CSVEIRGNRDTQYF. Here the CDR3 DNA reads TGCAGCGTTGAAATCAGGGGGAATCGAGATACGCAGTATTTT.

The chain combines TRBV14 with TRBJ1-2, with D possibly TRBD1 on 5 matching bases. The CDR3 is 13 amino acids. Germline loops: CDR1 SGHDN, CDR2 FVKESK. Trimming shortened V by 5 bases and J by 6 bases, and 13 bases separated the two germline ends. The CDR3 reads CASSRWGGDGYTF. CDR3 sequence (DNA): TGTGCCAGCAGCAGATGGGGCGGAGATGGCTACACCTTC.

With regard to this clonotype: This may be a read error: a much more frequent sequence differs by one nucleotide. The chain employs TRBV11-2 and TRBJ2-7, with D perhaps TRBD1 (5 bases). This CDR3 contains 15 residues. Germline V gene sequence: CDR1 SGHAT, CDR2 FQNNGV. Trimming stripped 1 base from V and 1 base from J, with 11 bases between. The DNA of the CDR3 is TGTGCCAGCAGCTTAGGCTTGCAGGGTTCCTACGAGCAGTACTTC. Protein: CASSLGLQGSYEQYF.

The V gene is TRBV10-3, the J gene TRBJ2-3; no definite D call. V shed 0 bases and J shed 6 bases, with 7 bases lying between them. The CDR3 covers 13 residues. Germline loops: CDR1 ENHRY, CDR2 SYGVKD. The CDR3 region is CAISESLRDTQYF. The DNA of the CDR3 is TGTGCCATCAGTGAGTCTCTAAGGGATACGCAGTATTTT.

The rearrangement links TRBV7-8 to TRBJ2-5; D might be TRBD1 (5 bases). The closer fit of TRBJ2-1 to the DNA end suggests the J call may be wrong. The CDR3 length is 14 residues. The germline gives CDR1 SGHVS, CDR2 FQNEAQ. The CDR3 is CASSPTAYQETQFF. CDR3 bases: TGTGCCAGCAGCCCGACAGCTTACCAAGAGACCCAGTTCTTC.

Note on this clonotype: This could be a read error, since a much larger clone is one nucleotide away. The chain carries TRBV28 and TRBJ2-5, with 9 nucleotides matching TRBD2. The DNA matches TRBJ2-7 better at its end, which makes the J call doubtful. The CDR3 consists of 15 residues. In germline, CDR1 is MDHEN, CDR2 SYDVKM. The CDR3 region is CASSPPGGGACEQYF. In DNA form, the CDR3 reads TGTGCCAGCAGTCCCCCCGGCGGGGGGGCCTGCGAGCAGTACTTC.